Following are 23 T cell receptor beta chains from one sample sequenced in a study of high-grade serous ovarian cancer treatment subgroups. TCRdb keeps only in-frame clones here, not all; method: immunoSEQ multiplex PCR. The sample consists of 35,000 to 45,000 clones, 79% of them appearing once. Tumor samples were obtained before definitive surgery or chemotherapy. The source material was tumor tissue. The receptor set was obtained from a human donor with high-grade serous ovarian cancer.

This clone showed up just once. The chain has TRBV11-2 and TRBJ1-4; D might be TRBD1 (5 bases). V shed 3 bases and J shed 7 bases, with 12 bases lying between them. CDR1 SGHAT and CDR2 FQNNGV come from the germline V gene. The length of the CDR3 is 14 residues. The CDR3 coding sequence is TGTGCCAGCAGCTTCCGGGACTTAGTTGAAAAACTGTTTTTT. Translated, it gives CASSFRDLVEKLFF.

The sample holds one count of this clone. The chain is built from TRBV28 and TRBJ1-1; a weak D match, TRBD1 (6 bases). This CDR3 is built from 16 residues. Germline V gene sequence: CDR1 MDHEN, CDR2 SYDVKM. Trimming cost V 2 bases and J 6 bases, with 19 bases left between them. CDR3 coding DNA: TGTGCCAGCAGTTTAGGGGCCATCGGGACATTCCCTGAAGCTTTCTTT. The encoded protein is CASSLGAIGTFPEAFF.

The gene calls are TRBV7-9 and TRBJ2-7; D is uncertain. The CDR3 runs to 14 residues. CDR1 SEHNR and CDR2 FQNEAQ come from the germline V gene (reference sequence). The V end was cut by 5 bases, the J end by 7 bases, with 18 bases between. This CDR3 reads CASSDVQTIREQYF. In DNA form, the CDR3 reads TGTGCCAGCAGCGACGTACAGACGATTCGGGAGCAGTACTTC.

The CDR3 here is CASSLGDQPQHF. CDR3 nucleotides: TGTGCCAGCAGCTTGGGTGATCAGCCCCAGCATTTT. The V call is TRBV7-9, the J call TRBJ1-5; D remains unclear. The germline V gene encodes CDR1 SEHNR and CDR2 FQNEAQ (reference sequence). This CDR3 comprises 12 residues. V lost 3 bases, J lost 5 bases, and 5 bases lay in between.

This chain joins TRBV4-1 and TRBJ2-7, with D possibly TRBD2 on 10 matching bases. CDR1 is MGHRA and CDR2 is YSYEKL in the germline V gene. Trimming took 4 bases from V and 1 from J, leaving 23 bases between them. This CDR3 contains 18 residues. The CDR3 loop is CASSPTTGGTSDSYEQYF. The CDR3 DNA follows: TGCGCCAGCAGCCCGACGACAGGGGGGACTAGCGATTCCTACGAGCAGTACTTC.

The chain couples TRBV19 to TRBJ2-1; TRBD1 agrees at 8 bases. The length of the CDR3 is 14 residues. Losses at the gene ends were 7 bases for V and 2 bases for J; bases not matched to a gene: 4. CDR1 LNHDA and CDR2 SQIVND come from the germline V gene (reference sequence). The CDR3 DNA sequence: TGTGCCAGTAAAGGACAGGGTGCCTACAATGAGCAGTTCTTC. This sequence encodes CASKGQGAYNEQFF.

V gene TRBV29-1 combines with J gene TRBJ2-1, with 9 bases identical to TRBD1. Germline-derived CDR1 and CDR2 are SQVTM and ANQGSEA. This CDR3 has 11 residues. CDR3 DNA: TGCAGTGGCGACAGGGGGAATGAGCAGTTCTTC. Translated, it gives CSGDRGNEQFF.

This clone was seen only a few times. V is TRBV7-3 and J is TRBJ2-1; 9 positions agree with TRBD2. The CDR3 is 15 residues long. V gave up 2 bases and J gave up 6 bases; unmatched junction bases: 5. The germline V gene encodes CDR1 SGHTA and CDR2 FQGTGA. The DNA for the CDR3 is TGTGCCAGCAGCTTAGCTCTAGCGGGACTCAATGAGCAGTTCTTC. This encodes CASSLALAGLNEQFF.

Concerning this clone itself: An end of the junction does not agree with germline; a read error may underlie this. The J gene is TRBJ1-1, the V gene TRBV19; 8 bases agree with TRBD1. The CDR3 totals 14 residues. Germline values: CDR1 LNHDA, CDR2 SQIVND (reference sequence). CDR3 residues: CATSTGTGNTEAFF. DNA of the CDR3: TGTGCCACTAGTACCGGGACAGGAAACACTGAAGCTTTCTTT.

There are a few counts of this clone. V and J are TRBV19 and TRBJ2-7; a weak D match, TRBD1 (6 bases). Trimming removed 3 bases at V and 0 bases at J, with 18 bases between. This CDR3 contains 17 residues. Germline loops: CDR1 LNHDA, CDR2 SQIVND (reference sequence). CDR3 protein: CASSIQAGDSRSYEQYF. CDR3 DNA: TGTGCCAGTAGTATTCAGGCAGGGGATTCTCGCTCCTACGAGCAGTACTTC.

The rearrangement joins TRBV9 to TRBJ2-1, with D possibly being TRBD1 (6 bases). CDR3 length: 14 amino acids. The ends were cut back, 0 bases at V and 6 bases at J, with 10 bases in the middle. From germline, CDR1 is SGDLS and CDR2 YYNGEE. The CDR3 loop reads CASSVGDTFNEQFF. For the CDR3, the DNA is TGTGCCAGCAGCGTAGGGGACACTTTCAATGAGCAGTTCTTC.

This sequence joins TRBV5-1 and TRBJ2-7; D remains unclear. This CDR3 region has 14 residues. The V gene lost 0 bases and the J gene lost 2 bases, with 9 bases spanning the gap. Germline CDR1 reads SGHRS; CDR2 reads YFSETQ. In nucleotides, the CDR3 is TGCGCCAGCAGCTTGGGACGGTCCGCCTACGAGCAGTACTTC. Its translation is CASSLGRSAYEQYF.

The chain combines TRBV5-4 with TRBJ1-3; D is unresolved. Germline V CDR1 and CDR2: SGHNT, YYREEE (reference sequence). Trimming removed 3 bases from V and 2 bases from J, with 9 bases in between. This CDR3 is built from 14 residues. CDR3 in amino acids: CASSSSGAGNTIYF. CDR3 DNA sequence: TGTGCCAGCAGCTCCTCTGGCGCTGGAAACACCATATATTTT.

This sequence joins TRBV4-3 and TRBJ2-7; D perhaps matches TRBD2 (5 bases). This CDR3 is built from 14 residues. Germline assignment: CDR1 LGHNA and CDR2 YSLEER. The V end lost 3 bases, the J end lost 0 bases, and 9 bases lay between the germline ends. CDR3 sequence reads: CASSQGADSYEQYF. In DNA, the CDR3 is TGCGCCAGCAGCCAGGGAGCGGACTCCTACGAGCAGTACTTC.

The CDR3 DNA reads TGCGCCAGCAGCCAGGGTCTCGAGGGGTACCAGCAGTACTTC. Protein product: CASSQGLEGYQQYF. The chain couples TRBV4-3 to TRBJ2-7, with D possibly called TRBD1 or TRBD2 (5 bases each). This CDR3 is built from 14 residues. V dropped 3 bases and J dropped 8 bases, with 17 bases sitting between them. Germline V lookup: CDR1 LGHNA, CDR2 YSLEER.

In nucleotides, the CDR3 is TGTGCCAGCAGCCGAGGGGGTCAGCCCCAGCATTTT. As protein: CASSRGGQPQHF. The chain is built from TRBV6-5 and TRBJ1-5; tentative D call: TRBD1 (6 bases). CDR3 length equals 12 residues. Germline values: CDR1 MNHEY, CDR2 SVGAGI. Trimming pared 6 bases from V and 6 bases from J, leaving 9 bases between.

This clone was seen once. V is TRBV11-3 and J is TRBJ2-7, with D tentatively TRBD2 (5 bases). From germline, CDR1 is SGHNT and CDR2 YENEEA. Trimming pared 5 bases from V and 2 bases from J, leaving 13 bases between. This CDR3 spans 14 amino acids. The CDR3 spells CASSPDSVPYEQYF. CDR3 nucleotide sequence: TGTGCCAGCAGCCCGGACTCCGTACCCTACGAGCAGTACTTC.

The V and J genes are TRBV2 and TRBJ2-5; D not certain. With 10 bases removed from V and 3 bases from J, the gap between germline ends came to 9 bases. CDR3 size: 11 residues. Germline-derived CDR1 and CDR2 are SNHLY and FYNNEI. The CDR3 protein is CATNGEETQYF. CDR3 DNA: TGTGCCACCAACGGTGAAGAGACCCAGTACTTC.

V and J are TRBV5-6 and TRBJ2-1; 9 nucleotides agree with TRBD2. The CDR3 sequence is 15 residues long. CDR1 and CDR2 (germline): SGHDT, YYEEEE. V gave up 2 bases and J gave up 10 bases; unmatched junction bases: 10. The CDR3 protein is CASSLKLAGVGEQFF. CDR3 nucleotides: TGTGCCAGCAGCTTAAAATTAGCGGGAGTAGGGGAGCAGTTCTTC.

The V and J genes are TRBV28 and TRBJ1-4, with TRBD1 matching 7 bases. Germline-derived CDR1 and CDR2 are MDHEN and SYDVKM. After removal of 4 bases from V and 7 bases from J, the junction contained 12 bases not matched to a gene. The CDR3 extends over 16 amino acids. CDR3 sequence (DNA): TGTGCCAGCAGTTCGGGGGCACCGGGACAGCGTGAAAAACTGTTTTTT. It specifies CASSSGAPGQREKLFF.

The chain links TRBV6-5 to TRBJ2-1; the match to TRBD1 covers 8 bases. Trimming took 6 bases from V and 7 from J; bases not matched to a gene: 11. The germline V gene encodes CDR1 MNHEY and CDR2 SVGAGI. The CDR3 contains 15 residues. The chain's CDR3 is CASSPDRARSNEQFF. In DNA, the CDR3 is TGTGCCAGCAGCCCGGACAGGGCAAGGAGTAATGAGCAGTTCTTC.

This clone was observed once. V usage is TRBV5-1 and J usage is TRBJ2-5; 8 bases align to TRBD1. CDR3 length: 15 amino acids. J lost 5 bases, V lost 3 bases, and 9 bases had no gene match. Per the germline V gene, CDR1 is SGHRS and CDR2 is YFSETQ. CDR3 protein: CASSSQGAEVETQYF. In DNA, the CDR3 is TGCGCCAGCAGCTCCCAGGGGGCCGAGGTGGAGACCCAGTACTTC.

This clone showed up just a few times. The rearrangement joins TRBV6-5 to TRBJ1-2; D remains ambiguous. Germline loops: CDR1 MNHEY, CDR2 SVGAGI. This CDR3 spans 14 amino acids. V gave up 7 bases and J gave up 2 bases, with 14 bases separating them. The CDR3 region is CASTSGERNYGYTF. The CDR3 nucleotides read TGTGCCAGCACCTCTGGGGAACGAAACTATGGCTACACCTTC.